A single T cell receptor (beta chain) is shown here with its context. Original methodology: Researchers report that nucleated cell counts were estimated from reference gene primer amplification. This table comes from immunoSEQ multiplex PCR, and its TCRdb copy is limited to in-frame clones, with some not included. D and trimming were read from the DNA, whereas the V and J calls and clone size are those reported in that table. The sample yields roughly 170,000 clones, around nine tenths seen once. CDR3 size: 16 residues. The trim removed 2 bases at V and 5 bases at J, leaving 5 bases unmatched. The germline V gene has CDR1 SGHDN and CDR2 FVKESK. The data originate from a study of blood T cell repertoires in COVID-19. Study at large: PBMCs, B-cell-depleted T cells, or T cells were the source of the cDNA or gDNA that made up the material.

This sequence was found in a woman aged 18-35 years who had recovered from COVID-19. The material sequenced was peripheral blood. The chain links TRBV14 to TRBJ2-3; the match to TRBD2 covers 12 bases. CDR3 bases: TGTGCCAGCAGCCAACCGACTAGCGGGAGACAAGATACGCAGTATTTT. This translates into CASSQPTSGRQDTQYF.